This TCR beta chain was obtained from a study of blood T cell repertoires in COVID-19. In the study overall: Some COVID-19 samples were acute and others convalescent; all came from the United States, Italy and Spain.

Germline V gene sequence: CDR1 MNHEY, CDR2 SVGAGI. V was pared by 6 bases and J by 3 bases, with 15 bases between. The CDR3 spans 14 residues. Original methodology: Nucleated cell number was recorded as an estimate derived from reference gene primer amplification. Some clones are missing from TCRdb's copy, which holds only in-frame ones; the method was immunoSEQ multiplex PCR. The V and J calls and clone size come from that table; D and trimming were worked out from the DNA. Of approximately 220,000 clones in the sample, 70% to 90% are singletons; the top ten hold about 4%. This receptor was taken from a woman in her thirties or forties with acute COVID-19. V gene TRBV6-5 combines with J gene TRBJ2-7; D might be TRBD2 (5 bases). The sample comprised PBMCs or T cells enriched from blood (not recorded which). CDR3 residues: CASSGSMAGYEQYV. As DNA, the CDR3 is TGTGCCAGCAGCGGATCTATGGCGGGCTACGAGCAGTACGTC.